Below are 16 T cell receptor beta chains sequenced from a single sample in a study of monozygotic twins with inflammatory bowel disease. From its re-call of the 5' RACE reads, TCRdb lists each CDR3 protein once, without DNA. The table lists 300,000 to 450,000 distinct CDR3 sequences. The source material was blood. All receptors come from a human donor with ulcerative colitis or Crohn's disease, or a healthy co-twin of an affected twin (not recorded which).

CDR3 region: CASSLGLGQAQETQYF. The chain is built from TRBV11-1 and TRBJ2-5; without DNA, the TCRdb call of TRBD1 cannot be checked. CDR3 length: 16 residues. Germline V gene sequence: CDR1 SGHAT, CDR2 FQDESV (reference sequence). Based on the CDR3 plus reference TRBV11-1 and TRBJ2-5, the full variable domain is EAEVAQSPRYKITEKSQAVAFWCDPISGHATLYWYRQILGQGPELLVQFQDESVVDDSQLPKDRFSAERLKGVDSTLKIQPAELGDSAMYLCASSLGLGQAQETQYFGPGTRLLVL.

The rearrangement joins TRBV7-6 to TRBJ1-3; TCRdb calls TRBD1, which cannot be checked without DNA. CDR3 length: 16 amino acids. Germline-derived CDR1 and CDR2 are SGHVS and FNYEAQ. The CDR3: CASSLGAGFSGNTIYF.

The V and J genes are TRBV5-1 and TRBJ2-4; TCRdb's D call of TRBD1 is untestable without DNA. This CDR3 is built from 17 residues. Per germline, CDR1 SGHRS and CDR2 YFSETQ. The CDR3 loop reads CASSLADIQEPVNIQYF.

This chain connects TRBV19 to TRBJ2-1. Germline CDR1 and CDR2: LNHDA and SQIVND (reference sequence). CDR3 length: 14 residues. The CDR3 spells CASSHEGFNNEQFF.

This rearrangement joins TRBV12-3 or TRBV12-4 to TRBJ2-1. The CDR3 runs 15 residues. This CDR3 reads CASSLSSGYPNEQFF.

The chain recombines TRBV18 with TRBJ2-1. CDR3 length: 14 amino acids. Looked up from germline, CDR1 is KGHSH and CDR2 is LQKENI. The CDR3 sequence is CASSPPSRDDEQFF.

The gene calls are TRBV20-1 and TRBJ2-7; TCRdb gives TRBD1 as the D gene, but with no DNA this cannot be confirmed. The CDR3 is made up of 16 amino acids. Germline V gives CDR1 DFQATT, CDR2 SNEGSKA (reference sequence). The CDR3: CSAGASRGRSSYEQYF.

CDR3 residues: CSVEQGDQPQHF. The V call is TRBV29-1, the J call TRBJ1-5; absent DNA, TCRdb's TRBD1 call cannot be checked. The CDR3 runs 12 residues. Germline lookup yields CDR1 SQVTM and CDR2 ANQGSEA.

This rearrangement joins TRBV7-9 to TRBJ2-7. CDR1 SEHNR and CDR2 FQNEAQ come from the germline V gene (reference sequence). The length of the CDR3 is 14 residues. The CDR3 spells CASSSQDSSYEQYF.

CDR3 residues: CASSLALGGDQPQHF. The chain uses TRBV7-2 and TRBJ1-5; TCRdb selects TRBD1, and the lack of DNA leaves this call unchecked. This CDR3 is 15 amino acids long. Germline lookup yields CDR1 SGHTA and CDR2 FQGNSA. Full variable domain (outside the CDR3, taken from reference TRBV7-2 and TRBJ1-5): GAGVSQSPSNKVTEKGKDVELRCDPISGHTALYWYRQSLGQGLEFLIYFQGNSAPDKSGLPSDRFSAERTGGSVSTLTIQRTQQEDSAVYLCASSLALGGDQPQHFGDGTRLSIL.

The chain joins TRBV2 to TRBJ2-5; TCRdb indicates TRBD2, and absent DNA this call remains unverified. The germline V gene encodes CDR1 SNHLY and CDR2 FYNNEI. The CDR3 is made up of 15 amino acids. This CDR3 is CASTSIGTRQETQYF.

The CDR3 sequence: CASSPGIVETQYF. The rearrangement joins TRBV5-1 to TRBJ2-5; the TRBD2 assignment by TCRdb is unverifiable without DNA. CDR3 size: 13 residues. Germline loops: CDR1 SGHRS, CDR2 YFSETQ.

The V gene is TRBV5-6, the J gene TRBJ2-1. CDR1 and CDR2 (germline): SGHDT, YYEEEE. This CDR3 has 13 residues. CDR3 region: CASSFGAYNEQFF.

The chain combines TRBV2 with TRBJ1-5; the TCRdb call, TRBD1, lacks DNA for checking. The CDR3 is 15 residues long. Germline values: CDR1 SNHLY, CDR2 FYNNEI. CDR3 sequence: CASSDLGTVIEPQHF.

The V gene is TRBV7-9, the J gene TRBJ1-2; TCRdb's D gene call, TRBD1, goes unchecked for lack of DNA. The CDR3 length is 14 residues. Germline V gene data show CDR1 as SEHNR and CDR2 as FQNEAQ (reference sequence). The CDR3: CASNPGGGARGYTF.

J is TRBJ2-5 and V is TRBV5-6; no DNA is available, so the TRBD1 call from TCRdb remains unchecked. CDR3 size: 14 residues. The germline CDR1 and CDR2 sequences are SGHDT and YYEEEE. CDR3 loop: CASSLQGARQTQYF.